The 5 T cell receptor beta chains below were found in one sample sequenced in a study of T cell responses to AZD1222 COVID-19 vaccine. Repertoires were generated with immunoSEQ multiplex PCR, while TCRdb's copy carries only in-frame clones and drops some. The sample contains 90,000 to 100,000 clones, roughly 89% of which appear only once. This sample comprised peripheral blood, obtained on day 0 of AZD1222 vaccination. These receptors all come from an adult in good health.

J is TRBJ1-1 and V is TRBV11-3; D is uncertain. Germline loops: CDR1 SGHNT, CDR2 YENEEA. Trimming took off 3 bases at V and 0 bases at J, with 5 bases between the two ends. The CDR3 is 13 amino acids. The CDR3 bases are TGTGCCAGCAGCTTTACACTGAACACTGAAGCTTTCTTT. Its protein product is CASSFTLNTEAFF.

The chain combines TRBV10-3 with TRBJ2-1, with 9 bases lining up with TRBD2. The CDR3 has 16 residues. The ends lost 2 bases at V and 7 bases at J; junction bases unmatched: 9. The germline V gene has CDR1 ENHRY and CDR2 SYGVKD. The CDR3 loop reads CAISEAGRGGKNEQFF. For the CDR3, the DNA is TGTGCCATCAGTGAGGCCGGGCGGGGGGGCAAAAATGAGCAGTTCTTC.

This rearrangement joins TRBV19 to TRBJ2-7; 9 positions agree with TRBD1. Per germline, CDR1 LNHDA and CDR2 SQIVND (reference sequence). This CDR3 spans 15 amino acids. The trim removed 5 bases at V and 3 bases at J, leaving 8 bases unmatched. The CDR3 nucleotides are TGTGCCAGTAGTCCCCTGGACAGGGGATACTACGAGCAGTACTTC. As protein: CASSPLDRGYYEQYF.

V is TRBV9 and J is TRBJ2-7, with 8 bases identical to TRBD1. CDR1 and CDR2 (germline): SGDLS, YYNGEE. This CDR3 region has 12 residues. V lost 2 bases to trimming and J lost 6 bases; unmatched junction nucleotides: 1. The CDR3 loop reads CASSVTGGEQYF. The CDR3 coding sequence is TGTGCCAGCAGCGTTACAGGGGGCGAGCAGTACTTC. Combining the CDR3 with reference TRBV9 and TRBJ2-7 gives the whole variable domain DSGVTQTPKHLITATGQRVTLRCSPRSGDLSVYWYQQSLDQGLQFLIQYYNGEERAKGNILERFSAQQFPDLHSELNLSSLELGDSALYFCASSVTGGEQYFGPGTRLTVT.

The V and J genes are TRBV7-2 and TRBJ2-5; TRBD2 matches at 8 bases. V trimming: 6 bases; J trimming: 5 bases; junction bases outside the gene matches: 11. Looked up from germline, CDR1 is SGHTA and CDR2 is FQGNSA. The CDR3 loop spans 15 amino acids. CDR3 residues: CASSPSGGLGETQYF. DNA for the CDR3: TGTGCCAGCAGTCCTTCGGGGGGGCTGGGGGAGACCCAGTACTTC.